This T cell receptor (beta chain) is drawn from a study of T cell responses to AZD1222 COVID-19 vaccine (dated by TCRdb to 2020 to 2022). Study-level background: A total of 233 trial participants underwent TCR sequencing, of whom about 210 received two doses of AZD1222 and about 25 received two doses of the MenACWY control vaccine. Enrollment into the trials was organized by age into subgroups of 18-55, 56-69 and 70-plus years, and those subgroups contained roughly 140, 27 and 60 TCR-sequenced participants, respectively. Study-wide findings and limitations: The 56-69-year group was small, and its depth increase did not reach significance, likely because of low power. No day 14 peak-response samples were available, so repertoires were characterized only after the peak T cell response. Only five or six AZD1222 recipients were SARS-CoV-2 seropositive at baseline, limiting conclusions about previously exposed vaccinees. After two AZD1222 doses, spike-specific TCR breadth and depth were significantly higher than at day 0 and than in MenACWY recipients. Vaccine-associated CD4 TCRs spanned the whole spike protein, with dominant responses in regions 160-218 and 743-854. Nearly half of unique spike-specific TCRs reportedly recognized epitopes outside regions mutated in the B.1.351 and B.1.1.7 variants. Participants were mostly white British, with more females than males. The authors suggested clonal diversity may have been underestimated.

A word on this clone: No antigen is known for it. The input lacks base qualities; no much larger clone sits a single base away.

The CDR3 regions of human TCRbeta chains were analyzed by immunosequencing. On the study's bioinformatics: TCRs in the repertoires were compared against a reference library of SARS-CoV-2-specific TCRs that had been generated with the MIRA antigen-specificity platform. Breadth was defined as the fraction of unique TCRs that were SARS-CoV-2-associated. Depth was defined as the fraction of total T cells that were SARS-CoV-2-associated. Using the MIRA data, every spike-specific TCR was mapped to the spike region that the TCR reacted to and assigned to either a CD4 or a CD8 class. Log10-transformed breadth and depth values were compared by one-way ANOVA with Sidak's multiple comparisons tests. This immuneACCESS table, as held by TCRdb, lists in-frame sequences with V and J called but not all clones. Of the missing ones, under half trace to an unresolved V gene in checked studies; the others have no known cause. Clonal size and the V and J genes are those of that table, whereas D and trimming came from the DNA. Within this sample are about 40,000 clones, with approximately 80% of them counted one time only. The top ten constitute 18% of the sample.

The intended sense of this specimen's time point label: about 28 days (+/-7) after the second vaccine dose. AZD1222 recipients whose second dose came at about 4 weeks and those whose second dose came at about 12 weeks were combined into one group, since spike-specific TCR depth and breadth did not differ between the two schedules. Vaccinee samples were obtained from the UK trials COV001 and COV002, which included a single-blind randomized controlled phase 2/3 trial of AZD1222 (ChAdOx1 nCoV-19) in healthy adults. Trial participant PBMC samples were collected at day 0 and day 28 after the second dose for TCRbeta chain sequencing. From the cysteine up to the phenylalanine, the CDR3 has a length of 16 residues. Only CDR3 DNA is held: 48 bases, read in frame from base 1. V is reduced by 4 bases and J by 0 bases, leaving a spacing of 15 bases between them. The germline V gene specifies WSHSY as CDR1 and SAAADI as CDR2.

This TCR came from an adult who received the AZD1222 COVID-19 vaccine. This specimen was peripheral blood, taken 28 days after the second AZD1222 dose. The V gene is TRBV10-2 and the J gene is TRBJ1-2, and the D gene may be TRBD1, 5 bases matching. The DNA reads TGCGCCAGCAGTGTGGGGGGAAGCGCCTCTAACTATGGCTACACCTTC. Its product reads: CASSVGGSASNYGYTF.